This T cell receptor beta chain was recorded in a study of early T cells in non-severe SARS-CoV-2 infection. Germline lookup yields CDR1 MNHNY and CDR2 SVGAGI (reference sequence). The CDR3 consists of 15 residues. This clonotype was found many times. A read error may produce the germline difference seen at one junction end. Individual cDNA molecules received unique molecular identifiers. MiXCR was run by TCRdb on the 5' RACE reads, yielding one entry per CDR3 protein. The profile shows tens of thousands of distinct CDR3 sequences, roughly 8% of them singletons. Sequencing was performed on whole blood. This receptor was identified in an adult who was a healthcare worker with PCR-confirmed SARS-CoV-2 infection or an uninfected control (not recorded which). The chain employs TRBV6-6 and TRBJ1-1, with 9 positions matching TRBD1. The DNA for the CDR3 is TGTGCCAGCAGTTTTACAGGGGGCGCGGACACTGAAGTTTTCTTT. This encodes CASSFTGGADTEVFF.